The 29 T cell receptor beta chains in this list originate from one sample, sequenced in a study of shared clonotypes between healthy human individuals. Clones were read by immunoSEQ multiplex PCR, and TCRdb kept only the in-frame ones, dropping some. This sample has 600,000 or so clones, with 90% to 95% found just once. Terminally differentiated effector memory CD45RA+ cells were excluded from the naive CD8 cells, which were CD45RO-negative and positively selected for CCR7. Material: naive CD8+ T cells sorted from blood. All receptors derive from a woman aged 25 to 39 in good health.

The chain recombines TRBV4-1 with TRBJ1-1; D is uncertain. Germline V gene lookup returns CDR1 MGHRA and CDR2 YSYEKL. V lost 4 bases, J lost 2 bases, and 14 bases lay in between. CDR3 size: 15 residues. The CDR3 loop is CASSREGFHNTEAFF. As DNA, the CDR3 is TGCGCCAGCAGCCGGGAAGGGTTCCATAACACTGAAGCTTTCTTT.

The genes are TRBV28 and TRBJ2-3; D unresolved. CDR1 MDHEN and CDR2 SYDVKM come from the germline V gene. Trimming removed 7 bases at V and 6 bases at J, with 17 bases between. The CDR3 is made up of 14 amino acids. The CDR3, as DNA: TGTGCCAGCATCGCCGGCAGCCGTCTTGATACGCAGTATTTT. It translates to CASIAGSRLDTQYF.

This clone was observed once. The chain carries TRBV7-9 and TRBJ2-3; maybe TRBD1 (5 bases). CDR3 length equals 15 residues. The ends were cut back, 0 bases at V and 1 base at J, with 8 bases in the middle. Per the germline V gene, CDR1 is SEHNR and CDR2 is FQNEAQ (reference sequence). CDR3 region: CASSLAQGRTDTQYF. CDR3 bases: TGTGCCAGCAGCTTAGCCCAGGGCCGCACAGATACGCAGTATTTT.

The CDR3 spells CASSLSPGQHTGELFF. The DNA of the CDR3 is TGCGCCAGCAGCTTATCCCCTGGACAGCACACCGGGGAGCTGTTTTTT. This sequence joins TRBV5-1 and TRBJ2-2; tentative D call: TRBD1 (6 bases). CDR1 is SGHRS and CDR2 is YFSETQ in the germline V gene. This CDR3 comprises 16 residues. V was trimmed by 2 bases and J by 3 bases, leaving 14 bases between them.

The chain has TRBV9 and TRBJ2-7; D ambiguous. The CDR3 sequence is 14 residues long. Between the trimmed V and J ends, which lost 3 bases and 2 bases, there was a span of 12 bases. CDR1 is SGDLS, CDR2 YYNGEE, per germline. The CDR3 reads CASSARTTTYEQYF. The CDR3 bases are TGTGCCAGCAGCGCCCGAACTACAACCTACGAGCAGTACTTC.

The V gene is TRBV27, the J gene TRBJ1-5; weak D call: TRBD1 (6 bases). The V end was cut by 7 bases, the J end by 5 bases, with 12 bases between. The germline CDR1 and CDR2 sequences are MNHEY and SMNVEV (reference sequence). There are 13 residues in the CDR3. CDR3 residues: CASNRQADQPQHF. The CDR3, as DNA: TGTGCCAGCAACCGACAGGCGGATCAGCCCCAGCATTTT.

The V gene is TRBV5-1, the J gene TRBJ2-7; weak D call: TRBD1 (5 bases). Germline CDR1 reads SGHRS; CDR2 reads YFSETQ. V gave up 4 bases and J gave up 2 bases, with 16 bases separating them. CDR3 length: 15 residues. The CDR3 region has the DNA TGCGCCAGCAGCGTCGGGTGGGGCAGTACCTACGAGCAGTACTTC. This codes for CASSVGWGSTYEQYF.

J is TRBJ2-3 and V is TRBV25-1, with unresolved D. CDR1 is MGHDK, CDR2 SYGVNS, per germline. The CDR3 is made up of 13 amino acids. V lost 2 bases and J lost 4, with 7 bases in between. DNA for the CDR3: TGTGCCAGCAGTGAAGTGATCTCAGATACGCAGTATTTT. Protein sequence: CASSEVISDTQYF. Together with reference TRBV25-1 and TRBJ2-3, the CDR3 gives the full variable domain: EADIYQTPRYLVIGTGKKITLECSQTMGHDKMYWYQQDPGMELHLIHYSYGVNSTEKGDLSSESTVSRIRTEHFPLTLESARPSHTSQYLCASSEVISDTQYFGPGTRLTVL.

The chain joins TRBV29-1 to TRBJ2-7, with 10 bases that match TRBD2. CDR3 length equals 15 residues. Germline V CDR1 and CDR2: SQVTM, ANQGSEA. The V and J ends lost 0 bases and 4 bases, in that order; junction bases with no gene match: 6. The CDR3 loop reads CSVEEMASGSYEQYF. CDR3 nucleotides: TGCAGCGTTGAAGAGATGGCTAGCGGGAGTTACGAGCAGTACTTC.

Comments on this clone: A read error may produce the germline difference seen at one junction end. The rearrangement joins TRBV7-9 to TRBJ1-2; D gene uncertain. The germline V gene encodes CDR1 SEHNR and CDR2 FQNEAQ (reference sequence). This CDR3 is 12 amino acids long. CDR3 loop: CASSLARATPNF. CDR3 sequence (DNA): TGTGCCAGCAGCTTAGCGAGGGCGACCCCCAATTTC.

The chain joins TRBV27 to TRBJ1-4, with D unclear. V was pared by 0 bases and J by 6 bases, with 8 bases between. This CDR3 contains 14 residues. CDR1 is MNHEY, CDR2 SMNVEV, per germline (reference sequence). The CDR3 nucleotides read TGTGCCAGCAGTTTATCAGGCGACGATGAAAAACTGTTTTTT. Its protein product is CASSLSGDDEKLFF.

The genes are TRBV28 and TRBJ1-4; no clear D. This CDR3 has 12 amino acids. Germline CDR1 MDHEN, CDR2 SYDVKM. The ends were cut back, 8 bases at V and 5 bases at J, with 9 bases in the middle. DNA for the CDR3: TGTGCCAGCTCGTCGGTCAATGAAAAACTGTTTTTT. Amino acids: CASSSVNEKLFF.

CDR3 in DNA: TGTGCCAGCAGTTTAGGAATACCCGCGGGACCCGAGCTAGCTAAGCAGTTCTTC. Translating gives CASSLGIPAGPELAKQFF. The chain links TRBV28 to TRBJ2-1; tentatively, D is TRBD2 (6 bases). The CDR3 loop spans 18 amino acids. Germline V gene sequence: CDR1 MDHEN, CDR2 SYDVKM. The ends were cut back, 2 bases at V and 11 bases at J, with 28 bases in the middle.

The chain recombines TRBV28 with TRBJ2-7; a weak D match, TRBD1 (6 bases). V lost 4 bases and J 2 bases, leaving 15 bases between the germline ends. Per the germline V gene, CDR1 is MDHEN and CDR2 is SYDVKM. This CDR3 comprises 15 residues. CDR3: CASSSYPGQTYEQYF. Written as DNA, the CDR3 is TGTGCCAGCAGTTCCTACCCGGGACAAACCTACGAGCAGTACTTC.

This chain links TRBV4-1 with TRBJ2-1; unclear D gene. Trimming left V 2 bases short and J 6 bases short, with 5 bases between. This CDR3 is 12 amino acids long. Germline CDR1 MGHRA, CDR2 YSYEKL. This CDR3 reads CASSQLSNEQFF. In DNA, the CDR3 is TGCGCCAGCAGCCAACTATCCAATGAGCAGTTCTTC.

This clone was observed once. The V call is TRBV27, the J call TRBJ1-1; D possibly corresponds to TRBD1 (5 bases). The CDR3 sequence is 15 residues long. Germline V gene sequence: CDR1 MNHEY, CDR2 SMNVEV (reference sequence). The ends were cut back, 3 bases at V and 1 base at J, with 12 bases in the middle. CDR3 in amino acids: CASSFAGTGNTEAFF. As DNA, the CDR3 is TGTGCCAGCAGTTTCGCCGGGACGGGGAACACTGAAGCTTTCTTT.

The chain uses TRBV7-9 and TRBJ1-2, with D possibly matching TRBD1 (5 bases). The germline V gene encodes CDR1 SEHNR and CDR2 FQNEAQ (reference sequence). The CDR3 contains 13 residues. Between the trimmed V and J ends, which lost 5 bases and 8 bases, there was a span of 15 bases. CDR3 in DNA: TGTGCCAGCAGCCCAGATGGGGGGGAAGGCTACACCTTC. It encodes CASSPDGGEGYTF.

The V gene is TRBV4-1, the J gene TRBJ2-7; possibly TRBD2 for D (6 bases). CDR3 length: 16 residues. V lost 1 base, J lost 4 bases, and 17 bases lay in between. Germline V gene data show CDR1 as MGHRA and CDR2 as YSYEKL. CDR3 nucleotide sequence: TGCGCCAGCAGCCAAGGACTAGTAGCAGGAGGGTACGAGCAGTACTTC. As protein: CASSQGLVAGGYEQYF.

The chain combines TRBV5-4 with TRBJ2-7; D is uncertain. The CDR3 covers 13 residues. The V gene's germline CDR1 is SGHNT and CDR2 YYREEE (reference sequence). V shed 4 bases and J shed 4 bases, with 12 bases lying between them. The CDR3 here is CASSLMDGYEQYF. The CDR3, as DNA: TGTGCCAGCAGCCTGATGGACGGTTACGAGCAGTACTTC.

The chain employs TRBV7-8 and TRBJ2-3, with D maybe TRBD2 (7 bases). V was shortened by 4 bases and J by 1 base, with 12 bases between the two germline ends. This CDR3 is built from 15 residues. CDR1 is SGHVS, CDR2 FQNEAQ, per germline. The CDR3 DNA follows: TGTGCCAGCAGCTGGGGGCTAGCGGGCACAGATACGCAGTATTTT. As protein: CASSWGLAGTDTQYF.

The J gene is TRBJ1-5, the V gene TRBV27; D remains unclear. The germline CDR1 and CDR2 sequences are MNHEY and SMNVEV (reference sequence). V was pared by 3 bases and J by 4 bases, with 7 bases between. The CDR3 contains 13 residues. This CDR3 reads CASSLAQNQPQHF. The CDR3, as DNA: TGTGCCAGCAGTTTGGCCCAGAATCAGCCCCAGCATTTT.

The CDR3 region is CAVPSGMSPNEQFF. CDR3 nucleotide sequence: TGTGCCGTACCTAGCGGGATGTCACCCAATGAGCAGTTCTTC. The gene calls are TRBV2 and TRBJ2-1, with 9 positions matching TRBD2. The ends lost 11 bases at V and 6 bases at J; junction bases unmatched: 11. The CDR3 has 14 residues. The V gene's germline CDR1 is SNHLY and CDR2 FYNNEI. Full variable domain (rest looked up from reference TRBV2 and TRBJ2-1): EPEVTQTPSHQVTQMGQEVILRCVPISNHLYFYWYRQILGQKVEFLVSFYNNEISEKSEIFDDQFSVERPDGSNFTLKIRSTKLEDSAMYFCAVPSGMSPNEQFFGPGTRLTVL.

V usage is TRBV7-9 and J usage is TRBJ2-3; D remains unclear. This CDR3 spans 15 amino acids. Trimming removed 5 bases at V and 1 base at J, with 13 bases between. Germline CDR1 is SEHNR and CDR2 is FQNEAQ (reference sequence). The CDR3 nucleotides are TGTGCCAGCAGCCATGTCGGCCAGGGCACAGATACGCAGTATTTT. Translation: CASSHVGQGTDTQYF.

The rearrangement joins TRBV7-8 to TRBJ2-3; 8 nucleotides align to TRBD2. This CDR3 has 17 residues. The V gene's germline CDR1 is SGHVS and CDR2 FQNEAQ. The V gene end was trimmed by 1 base and the J gene end by 3 bases; junction bases not matched to a gene: 9. CDR3 coding DNA: TGTGCCAGCAGCTTAGAGGTGGCTAGCGGGCTGACAGATACGCAGTATTTT. Its translation: CASSLEVASGLTDTQYF.

V gene TRBV29-1 combines with J gene TRBJ1-1, with 7 bases lining up with TRBD1. This CDR3 has 14 amino acids. From germline, CDR1 is SQVTM and CDR2 ANQGSEA. Trimming at V came to 6 bases and at J to 2 bases, leaving 9 bases not matched to a gene. The CDR3 sequence: CSVMNRDSNTEAFF. CDR3 nucleotide sequence: TGCAGCGTGATGAATCGGGACAGCAACACTGAAGCTTTCTTT.

This chain connects TRBV10-2 to TRBJ2-7; 10 bases align to TRBD2. CDR1 and CDR2 from the germline V gene are WSHSY and SAAADI. This CDR3 region has 17 residues. Trimming removed 2 bases from V and 5 bases from J; junction bases left unmatched: 12. CDR3 bases: TGCGCCAGCAGTGAGCCCTCATTAGCGGGAGGAAAGAACGAGCAGTACTTC. Its translation: CASSEPSLAGGKNEQYF.

This chain links TRBV6-5 with TRBJ1-1; no definite D call. The V gene lost 2 bases and the J gene lost 3 bases, with 7 bases spanning the gap. Germline CDR1 and CDR2: MNHEY and SVGAGI. The CDR3 has 13 residues. The CDR3 sequence: CASSYAEDTEAFF. CDR3 in DNA: TGTGCCAGCAGTTACGCTGAGGACACTGAAGCTTTCTTT.

This sequence joins TRBV15 and TRBJ2-1, with unresolved D. This CDR3 has 12 residues. Trimming pared 0 bases from V and 7 bases from J, leaving 4 bases between. Germline V CDR1 and CDR2: LNHNV, YYDKDF (reference sequence). CDR3 sequence (DNA): TGTGCCACCAGCAGAGAAGATAATGAGCAGTTCTTC. Residues: CATSREDNEQFF.

The chain combines TRBV28 with TRBJ2-1; TRBD2 aligns across 10 bases. The CDR3 runs to 17 residues. The J segment lost 7 bases and the V segment lost 3 bases, leaving 12 bases of the junction unmatched. Germline V gene data show CDR1 as MDHEN and CDR2 as SYDVKM. In DNA, the CDR3 is TGTGCCAGCAGTTTTTTGACAAGGACTAGCGGTATTAATGAGCAGTTCTTC. It is translated as CASSFLTRTSGINEQFF.